What follows are 9 T cell receptor beta chains derived from one specimen sequenced in a study of blood T cells in healthy people across ages. It was with a sample-barcoded 5' primer and a J-beta primer mix that a second PCR of about 6 to 12 cycles was run. TCRdb re-called the 5' RACE reads through MiXCR, storing one row per CDR3 protein. The sample shows about 1.5 million distinct CDR3 sequences, roughly 43% of them seen only once. The sample taken for sequencing was blood. Receptors originate from a woman aged 18 to 35 in good health.

This clonotype was observed many times. This chain uses TRBV6-6 with TRBJ2-1; tentatively, D is TRBD2 (5 bases). Deletions cut 5 bases from V and 5 bases from J, with 10 bases between. The germline V gene encodes CDR1 MNHNY and CDR2 SVGAGI (reference sequence). CDR3 length: 13 residues. The DNA of the CDR3 is TGTGCCAGCAGTCGGACTGAAAACAATGAGCAGTTCTTC. Translated: CASSRTENNEQFF.

This clonotype appeared a few times. This chain links TRBV5-1 with TRBJ2-3, with D perhaps matching TRBD2 (5 bases). CDR1 and CDR2 (germline): SGHRS, YFSETQ. CDR3 size: 14 residues. The germline V and J ends were trimmed by 1 base and 6 bases, with 12 bases remaining between them. The CDR3 region is CASSLRTDADTQYF. For the CDR3, the DNA is TGCGCCAGCAGCTTGAGGACTGACGCGGATACGCAGTATTTT.

V gene TRBV6-2 or TRBV6-3 combines with J gene TRBJ2-1; 15 nucleotides match TRBD2. The CDR3 loop spans 21 amino acids. V was clipped by 5 bases and J by 1 base; unmatched bases: 15. Germline lookup yields CDR1 MNHEY and CDR2 SVGEGT. The CDR3 bases are TGTGCCAGCAGTCTCCGGCACCGGACTAGCGGGGGGGTCAGTTCCTACAATGAGCAGTTCTTC. Translating gives CASSLRHRTSGGVSSYNEQFF.

This clonotype was detected only a few times. The chain carries TRBV7-2 and TRBJ2-3; 7 bases agree with TRBD1. The CDR3 is made up of 15 amino acids. The trim removed 4 bases at V and 6 bases at J, leaving 10 bases unmatched. Germline lookup yields CDR1 SGHTA and CDR2 FQGNSA. CDR3 sequence: CASSSSDRVGDTQYF. CDR3 bases: TGTGCCAGCAGCTCTTCCGACAGGGTCGGTGATACGCAGTATTTT. The full variable domain, rest sourced from reference TRBV7-2 and TRBJ2-3, is GAGVSQSPSNKVTEKGKDVELRCDPISGHTALYWYRQSLGQGLEFLIYFQGNSAPDKSGLPSDRFSAERTGGSVSTLTIQRTQQEDSAVYLCASSSSDRVGDTQYFGPGTRLTVL.

The CDR3 DNA sequence: TGTGCCAGCGGATTTGAGACCCAGTACTTC. Translation: CASGFETQYF. The rearrangement links TRBV28 to TRBJ2-4; D is ambiguous. Judging by the DNA end, TRBJ2-5 fits better; the J call may be wrong. The CDR3 covers 10 residues. CDR1 MDHEN and CDR2 SYDVKM come from the germline V gene.

The V and J genes are TRBV20-1 and TRBJ1-4, with TRBD1 identical over 7 bases. The CDR3 is made up of 14 amino acids. Germline CDR1 is DFQATT and CDR2 is SNEGSKA (reference sequence). V lost 6 bases to trimming and J lost 5 bases; unmatched junction nucleotides: 9. The DNA for the CDR3 is TGCAGTGCGGTTGACAGGGTTTGGAATGAAAAACTGTTTTTT. It translates to CSAVDRVWNEKLFF.

The rearrangement joins TRBV7-2 to TRBJ2-4; no clear D gene. The J call may not be correct, given that the DNA end is closer to TRBJ2-7. CDR1 and CDR2 (germline): SGHTA, FQGNSA. The CDR3 is made up of 13 amino acids. The CDR3: CASKSQSRGEQYF. In DNA, the CDR3 is TGTGCCAGCAAGTCACAGAGCCGAGGCGAGCAGTACTTC.

The chain carries TRBV27 and TRBJ2-7; 9 bases match TRBD2. Trimming removed 6 bases from V and 9 bases from J; junction bases left unmatched: 15. From germline, CDR1 is MNHEY and CDR2 SMNVEV (reference sequence). The length of the CDR3 is 15 residues. The CDR3 coding sequence is TGTGCCAGCAGACCGCCTCTAGCGGGGCACAGAGGGCAGTACTTC. Translating gives CASRPPLAGHRGQYF.

The chain links TRBV12-3 or TRBV12-4 to TRBJ1-1, with D uncertain. This CDR3 is built from 12 residues. Trimming left V 5 bases short and J 8 bases short, with 12 bases between. The CDR3 nucleotides are TGTGCCAGCAGTACTGCGAGGTTGGAAGCTTTCTTT. This codes for CASSTARLEAFF.